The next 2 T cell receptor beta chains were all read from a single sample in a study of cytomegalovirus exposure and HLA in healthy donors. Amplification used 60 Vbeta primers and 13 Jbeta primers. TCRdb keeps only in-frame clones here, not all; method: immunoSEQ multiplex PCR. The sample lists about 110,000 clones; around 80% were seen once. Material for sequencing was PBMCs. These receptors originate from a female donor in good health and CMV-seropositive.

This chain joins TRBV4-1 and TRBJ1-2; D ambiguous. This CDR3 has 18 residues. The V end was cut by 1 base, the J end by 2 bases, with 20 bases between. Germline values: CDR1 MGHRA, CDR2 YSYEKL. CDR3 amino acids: CASSQGASGFLVNYGYTF. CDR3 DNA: TGCGCCAGCAGCCAAGGAGCTTCGGGGTTTCTCGTAAACTATGGCTACACCTTC.

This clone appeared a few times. CDR3 DNA: TGTGCCAGCGAGGGTCCAGTGGTTCCCTCCTACGAGCAGTACTTC. Amino acid sequence: CASEGPVVPSYEQYF. The gene calls are TRBV6-1 and TRBJ2-7; D is perhaps TRBD2 (5 bases). The CDR3 is made up of 15 amino acids. Germline V gives CDR1 MNHNS, CDR2 SASEGT. V was cut by 8 bases and J by 0 bases, with 17 bases left in between.